This T cell receptor (beta chain) was retrieved from a study of identical twins. This clonotype was counted many times. Unique molecular identifiers were in the cDNA, with template-switch universal primer binding. MiXCR, applied by TCRdb to the 5' RACE reads, yields one record per CDR3 protein. The table shows approximately 150,000 distinct CDR3 sequences, with around 3.5% occurring only once. The V gene's germline CDR1 is DFQATT and CDR2 SNEGSKA (reference sequence). CDR3 length equals 16 residues. V was shortened by 3 bases and J by 0 bases, with 12 bases between the two germline ends. The origin of this receptor is a man younger than 35 in good health. The sample consisted of memory T cells sorted from blood. V gene TRBV20-1 combines with J gene TRBJ1-6; the D gene is possibly TRBD1 (6 bases). The CDR3 loop is CSASSDRSSYNSPLHF. CDR3 nucleotides: TGCAGTGCTAGCTCCGACAGGAGCTCCTATAATTCACCCCTCCACTTT.